This passage covers 7 T cell receptor beta chains from one sample sequenced in a study of patients and donors after allogeneic stem cell transplantation (TCRdb year 2020). Libraries were constructed by RT-PCR. TCRdb shows the sequencer as NextSeq 550. TCRdb ran its own pipeline on the public reads, namely fastp trimming at Q25 and MiXCR clone calling, and kept in-frame beta chains. Rows are unified per CDR3 protein, each entry keeping the most common DNA and genes. The table for this sample lists around 160,000 distinct CDR3 sequences; roughly 31% of them were counted only once. The ten biggest clones cover around 3% of the sample. Sequenced sample: blood, either unsorted or a sorted T cell fraction (not recorded which). These TCRs come from a human donor who was either an allogeneic HSCT recipient or a stem cell or donor lymphocyte infusion donor (not recorded which). It is not recorded whose cells these are; they may come from a transplant donor.

This clonotype was detected only a few times. The V call is TRBV14, the J call TRBJ1-5; D ambiguous. The CDR3 consists of 15 residues. Trimming cost V 1 base and J 1 base, with 8 bases left between them. From germline, CDR1 is SGHDN and CDR2 FVKESK. CDR3 nucleotide sequence: TGTGCCAGCAGCCAAGCAGGAGGGAGCAATCAGCCCCAGCATTTT. Amino acids: CASSQAGGSNQPQHF.

This sequence joins TRBV7-2 and TRBJ1-3, with a weak D call TRBD1 (6 bases). This CDR3 has 16 amino acids. Trimming took 4 bases from V and 3 from J, leaving 16 bases between them. CDR1 and CDR2 from the germline V gene are SGHTA and FQGNSA. Here the CDR3 reads CASSYRVGAGGNTIYF. Here the CDR3 DNA reads TGTGCCAGCAGCTACAGGGTCGGGGCTGGTGGAAACACCATATATTTT.

There are a few counts of this clonotype. The chain employs TRBV4-2 and TRBJ2-1; D not resolved. CDR1 is LGHNA and CDR2 is YNFKEQ in the germline V gene. The V end lost 5 bases, the J end lost 5 bases, and 13 bases lay between the germline ends. CDR3 size: 14 residues. The CDR3 sequence: CASSEQRYDNEQFF. The CDR3 DNA reads TGTGCCAGCAGCGAACAGCGCTACGACAATGAGCAGTTCTTC.

This clonotype has more than one count but fewer than ten. The gene calls are TRBV10-3 and TRBJ2-7, with D tentatively TRBD1 (5 bases). V lost 0 bases and J lost 2, with 8 bases in between. Per the germline V gene, CDR1 is ENHRY and CDR2 is SYGVKD. This CDR3 is built from 14 residues. CDR3 nucleotides: TGTGCCATCAGTGAGTCTACAGGAACCTACGAGCAGTACTTC. This gives the protein CAISESTGTYEQYF.

The rearrangement joins TRBV7-9 to TRBJ1-1; D perhaps matches TRBD1 (6 bases). Trimming shortened V by 7 bases and J by 7 bases, and 13 bases separated the two germline ends. Per germline, CDR1 SEHNR and CDR2 FQNEAQ (reference sequence). CDR3 length: 12 amino acids. CDR3 sequence: CASTPGHLEAFF. The CDR3 DNA follows: TGTGCCAGCACCCCGGGACACCTTGAAGCTTTCTTT.

The chain is built from TRBV6-5 and TRBJ2-7; D is tentatively TRBD1 or TRBD2 (6 bases each). The V and J ends lost 2 bases and 0 bases respectively, with 11 bases between them. The CDR3 length is 15 residues. The germline CDR1 and CDR2 sequences are MNHEY and SVGAGI. The CDR3 DNA follows: TGTGCCAGCAGTTACCGGGGGCGTCCCTCCTACGAGCAGTACTTC. This codes for CASSYRGRPSYEQYF.

The V and J genes are TRBV29-1 and TRBJ2-7; a possible D gene is TRBD1 (6 bases). CDR1 and CDR2 from the germline V gene are SQVTM and ANQGSEA. This CDR3 region has 11 residues. V lost 4 bases to trimming and J lost 4 bases, with 8 bases between them. The CDR3, as DNA: TGCAGCGTTGCCGACAGGTACGAGCAGTACTTC. It is translated as CSVADRYEQYF.